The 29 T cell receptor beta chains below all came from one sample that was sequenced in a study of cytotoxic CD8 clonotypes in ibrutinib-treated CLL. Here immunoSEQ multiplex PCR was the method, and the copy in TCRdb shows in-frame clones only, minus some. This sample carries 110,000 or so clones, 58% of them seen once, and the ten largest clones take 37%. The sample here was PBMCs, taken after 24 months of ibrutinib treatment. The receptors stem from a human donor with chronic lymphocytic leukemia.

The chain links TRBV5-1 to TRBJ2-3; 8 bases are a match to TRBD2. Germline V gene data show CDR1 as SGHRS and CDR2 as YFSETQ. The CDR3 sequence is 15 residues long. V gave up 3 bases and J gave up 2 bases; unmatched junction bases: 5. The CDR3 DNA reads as TGCGCCAGCAGCTCCGGGACTAGACACACAGATACGCAGTATTTT. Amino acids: CASSSGTRHTDTQYF.

The CDR3 bases are TGCGCCAGCAGCTTCGCGGGACAGGGGGGCGGCTACACCTTC. This translates into CASSFAGQGGGYTF. This chain joins TRBV5-1 and TRBJ1-2, with TRBD1 identical over 11 bases. CDR3 length: 14 residues. Trimming removed 2 bases from V and 8 bases from J; junction bases left unmatched: 5. The V gene's germline CDR1 is SGHRS and CDR2 YFSETQ.

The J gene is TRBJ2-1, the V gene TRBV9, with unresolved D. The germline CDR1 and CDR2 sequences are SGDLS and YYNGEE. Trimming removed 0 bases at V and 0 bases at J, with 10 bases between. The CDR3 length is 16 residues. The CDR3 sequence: CASSVVPLPSYNEQFF. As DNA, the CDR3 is TGTGCCAGCAGCGTAGTTCCCCTCCCCTCCTACAATGAGCAGTTCTTC.

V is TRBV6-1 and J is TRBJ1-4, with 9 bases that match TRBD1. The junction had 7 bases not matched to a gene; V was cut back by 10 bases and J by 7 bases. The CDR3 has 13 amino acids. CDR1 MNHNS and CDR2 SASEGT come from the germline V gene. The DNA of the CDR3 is TGTGCCACGTACAGGGGGCAGGGTGAAAAACTGTTTTTT. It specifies CATYRGQGEKLFF.

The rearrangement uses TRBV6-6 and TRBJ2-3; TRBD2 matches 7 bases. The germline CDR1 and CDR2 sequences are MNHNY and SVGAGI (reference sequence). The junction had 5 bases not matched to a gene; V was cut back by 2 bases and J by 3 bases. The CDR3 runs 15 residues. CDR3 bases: TGTGCCAGCAGTTACGGGGGGGTTTGGACAGATACGCAGTATTTT. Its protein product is CASSYGGVWTDTQYF.

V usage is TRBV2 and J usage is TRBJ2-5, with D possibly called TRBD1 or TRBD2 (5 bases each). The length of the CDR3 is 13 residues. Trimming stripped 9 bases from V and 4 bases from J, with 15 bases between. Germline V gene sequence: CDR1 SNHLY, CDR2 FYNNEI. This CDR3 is CASLRRGPETQYF. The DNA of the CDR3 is TGTGCCAGTCTTAGACGGGGCCCAGAGACCCAGTACTTC. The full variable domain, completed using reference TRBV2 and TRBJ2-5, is EPEVTQTPSHQVTQMGQEVILRCVPISNHLYFYWYRQILGQKVEFLVSFYNNEISEKSEIFDDQFSVERPDGSNFTLKIRSTKLEDSAMYFCASLRRGPETQYFGPGTRLLVL.

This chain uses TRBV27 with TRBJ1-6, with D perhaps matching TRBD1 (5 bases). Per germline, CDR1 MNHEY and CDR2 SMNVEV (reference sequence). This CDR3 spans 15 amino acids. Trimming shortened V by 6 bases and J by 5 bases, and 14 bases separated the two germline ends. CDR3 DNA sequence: TGTGCCAGCAGGATCCAGGGAGCGCATAATTCACCCCTCCACTTT. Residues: CASRIQGAHNSPLHF.

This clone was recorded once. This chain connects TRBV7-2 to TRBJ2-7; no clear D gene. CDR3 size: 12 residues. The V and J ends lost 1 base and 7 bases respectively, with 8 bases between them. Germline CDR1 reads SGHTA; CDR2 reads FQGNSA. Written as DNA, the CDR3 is TGTGCCAGCAGCTTAGTAGTGGAGGAGCAGTACTTC. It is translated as CASSLVVEEQYF.

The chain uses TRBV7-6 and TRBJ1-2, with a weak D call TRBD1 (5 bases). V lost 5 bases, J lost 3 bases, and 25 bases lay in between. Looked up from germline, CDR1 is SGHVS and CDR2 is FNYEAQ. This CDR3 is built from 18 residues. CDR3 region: CASSPSLGEASLDYGYTF. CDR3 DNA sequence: TGTGCCAGCAGCCCTTCTTTGGGGGAGGCAAGTTTGGACTATGGCTACACCTTC.

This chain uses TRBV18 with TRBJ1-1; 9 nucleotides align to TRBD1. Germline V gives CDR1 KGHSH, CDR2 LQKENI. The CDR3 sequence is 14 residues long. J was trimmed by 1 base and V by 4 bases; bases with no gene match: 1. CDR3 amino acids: CASSQGQGNTEAFF. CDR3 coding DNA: TGTGCCAGCTCACAGGGACAGGGGAACACTGAAGCTTTCTTT.

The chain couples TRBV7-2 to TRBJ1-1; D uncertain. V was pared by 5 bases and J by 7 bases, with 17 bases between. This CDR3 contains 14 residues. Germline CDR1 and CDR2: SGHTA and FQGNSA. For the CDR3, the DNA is TGTGCCAGCAGCCGGATCGGGTTTGGCAGTGAAGCTTTCTTT. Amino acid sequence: CASSRIGFGSEAFF.

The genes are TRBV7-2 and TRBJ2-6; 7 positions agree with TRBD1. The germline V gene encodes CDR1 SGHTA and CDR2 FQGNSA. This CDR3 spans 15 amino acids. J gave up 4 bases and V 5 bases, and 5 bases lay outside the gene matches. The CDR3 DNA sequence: TGTGCCAGCAGCCGGGACAGCTCAGGGGCCAACGTCCTGACTTTC. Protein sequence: CASSRDSSGANVLTF. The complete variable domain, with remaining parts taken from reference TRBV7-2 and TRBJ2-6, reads GAGVSQSPSNKVTEKGKDVELRCDPISGHTALYWYRQSLGQGLEFLIYFQGNSAPDKSGLPSDRFSAERTGGSVSTLTIQRTQQEDSAVYLCASSRDSSGANVLTFGAGSRLTVL.

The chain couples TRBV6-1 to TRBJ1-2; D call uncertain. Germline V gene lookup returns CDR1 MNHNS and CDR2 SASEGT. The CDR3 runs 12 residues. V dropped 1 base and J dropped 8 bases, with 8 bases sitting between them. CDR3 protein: CASSEGRGGYTF. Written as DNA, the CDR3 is TGTGCCAGCAGTGAAGGCAGAGGGGGCTACACCTTC.

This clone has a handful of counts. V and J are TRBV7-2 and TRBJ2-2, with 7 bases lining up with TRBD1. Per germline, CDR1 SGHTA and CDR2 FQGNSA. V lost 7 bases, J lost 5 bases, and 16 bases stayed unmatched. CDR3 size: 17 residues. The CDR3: CASIELGRQGWTGELFF. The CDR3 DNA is TGTGCCAGCATCGAATTGGGGAGACAGGGTTGGACCGGGGAGCTGTTTTTT.

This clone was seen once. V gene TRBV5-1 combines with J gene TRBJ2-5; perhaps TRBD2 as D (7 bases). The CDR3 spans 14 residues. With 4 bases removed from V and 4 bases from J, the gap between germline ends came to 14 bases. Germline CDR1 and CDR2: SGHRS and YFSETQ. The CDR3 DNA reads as TGCGCCAGCAGCCCAGGACAGCGGGGAGAGACCCAGTACTTC. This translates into CASSPGQRGETQYF.

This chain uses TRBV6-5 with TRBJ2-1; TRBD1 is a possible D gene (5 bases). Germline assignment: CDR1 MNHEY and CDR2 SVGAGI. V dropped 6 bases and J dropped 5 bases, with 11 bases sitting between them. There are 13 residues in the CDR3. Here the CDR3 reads CASRIDSDNEQFF. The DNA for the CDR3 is TGTGCCAGCAGGATAGACAGTGACAATGAGCAGTTCTTC.

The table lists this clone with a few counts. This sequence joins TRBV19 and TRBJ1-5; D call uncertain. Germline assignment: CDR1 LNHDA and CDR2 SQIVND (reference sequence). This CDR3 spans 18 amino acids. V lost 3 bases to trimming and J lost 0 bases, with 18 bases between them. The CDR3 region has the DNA TGTGCCAGTAGTATTATCCACGTAGTGTCCCATAGCAATCAGCCCCAGCATTTT. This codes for CASSIIHVVSHSNQPQHF.

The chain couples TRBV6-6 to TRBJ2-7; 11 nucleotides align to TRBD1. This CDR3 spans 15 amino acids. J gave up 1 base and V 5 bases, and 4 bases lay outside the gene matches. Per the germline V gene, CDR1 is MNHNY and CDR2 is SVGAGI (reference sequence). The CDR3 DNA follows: TGTGCCAGCAGTCAGGGACAGGGGGAATCCTACGAGCAGTACTTC. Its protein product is CASSQGQGESYEQYF.

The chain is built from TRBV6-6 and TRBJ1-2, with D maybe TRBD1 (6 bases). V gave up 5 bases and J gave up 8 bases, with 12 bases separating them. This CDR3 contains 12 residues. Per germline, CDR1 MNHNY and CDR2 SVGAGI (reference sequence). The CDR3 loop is CASSPMTGGYTF. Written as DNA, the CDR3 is TGTGCCAGCAGTCCGATGACAGGCGGCTACACCTTC.

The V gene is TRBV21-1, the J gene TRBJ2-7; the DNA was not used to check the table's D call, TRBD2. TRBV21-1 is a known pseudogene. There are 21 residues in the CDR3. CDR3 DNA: TGTGCCAGCAGCAAAAATGGGGCTCCACAGGGAGGGGTTCCTAGCTCCTACGAGCAGTACTTC. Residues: CASSKNGAPQGGVPSSYEQYF.

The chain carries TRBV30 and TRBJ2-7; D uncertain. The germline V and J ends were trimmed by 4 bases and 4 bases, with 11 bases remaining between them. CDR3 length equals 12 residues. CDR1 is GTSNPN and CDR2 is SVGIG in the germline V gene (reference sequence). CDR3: CAWTGGGYEQYF. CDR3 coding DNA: TGTGCCTGGACTGGTGGCGGATACGAGCAGTACTTC.

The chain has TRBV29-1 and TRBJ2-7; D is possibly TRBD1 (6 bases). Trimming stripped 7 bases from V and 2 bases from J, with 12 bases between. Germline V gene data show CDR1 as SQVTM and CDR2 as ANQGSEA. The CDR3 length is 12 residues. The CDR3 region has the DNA TGCAGCGGCCAGGACAGTGCCTACGAGCAGTACTTC. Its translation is CSGQDSAYEQYF.

The chain's CDR3 is CASSKPTGGGSGNTIYF. The CDR3 coding sequence is TGTGCCAGCAGCAAACCCACAGGGGGGGGCTCTGGAAACACCATATATTTT. The chain employs TRBV7-8 and TRBJ1-3; 8 nucleotides line up with TRBD1. J gave up 0 bases and V 5 bases, and 9 bases lay outside the gene matches. The CDR3 has 17 residues. From germline, CDR1 is SGHVS and CDR2 FQNEAQ.

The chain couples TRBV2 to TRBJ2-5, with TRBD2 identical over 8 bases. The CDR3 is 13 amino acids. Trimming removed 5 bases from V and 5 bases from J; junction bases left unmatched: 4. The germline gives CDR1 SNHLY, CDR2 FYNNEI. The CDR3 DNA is TGTGCCAGCAGTAGCGGGGGCGGGGAGACCCAGTACTTC. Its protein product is CASSSGGGETQYF. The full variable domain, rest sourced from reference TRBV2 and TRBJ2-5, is EPEVTQTPSHQVTQMGQEVILRCVPISNHLYFYWYRQILGQKVEFLVSFYNNEISEKSEIFDDQFSVERPDGSNFTLKIRSTKLEDSAMYFCASSSGGGETQYFGPGTRLLVL.

DNA of the CDR3: TGTGCCAGCAGCGTAGATGGGTATGGAAACACCATATATTTT. Its translation is CASSVDGYGNTIYF. This chain uses TRBV9 with TRBJ1-3; D gene unclear. Germline CDR1 reads SGDLS; CDR2 reads YYNGEE. The CDR3 spans 14 residues. The ends were cut back, 0 bases at V and 3 bases at J, with 7 bases in the middle.

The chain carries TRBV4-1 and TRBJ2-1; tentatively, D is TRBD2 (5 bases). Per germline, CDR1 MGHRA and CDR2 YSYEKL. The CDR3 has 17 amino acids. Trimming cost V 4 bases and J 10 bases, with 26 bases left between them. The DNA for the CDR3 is TGCGCCAGCAGCCCCCGAGGGAGTGACGCTGGCGGCGGGGAGCAGTTCTTC. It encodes CASSPRGSDAGGGEQFF.

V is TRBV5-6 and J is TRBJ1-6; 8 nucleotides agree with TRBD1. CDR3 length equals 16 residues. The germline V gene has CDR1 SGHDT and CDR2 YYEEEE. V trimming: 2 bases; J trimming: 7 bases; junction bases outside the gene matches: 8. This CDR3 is CASSLQDRGSNSPLHF. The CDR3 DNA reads TGTGCCAGCAGCTTACAAGACAGGGGTTCCAATTCACCCCTCCACTTT.

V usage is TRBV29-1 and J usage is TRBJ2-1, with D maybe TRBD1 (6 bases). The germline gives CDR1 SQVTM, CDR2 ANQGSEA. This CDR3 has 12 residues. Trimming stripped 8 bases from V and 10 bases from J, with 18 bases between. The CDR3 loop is CSYYYREREQFF. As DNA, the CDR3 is TGCAGCTATTACTACAGGGAAAGGGAGCAGTTCTTC.

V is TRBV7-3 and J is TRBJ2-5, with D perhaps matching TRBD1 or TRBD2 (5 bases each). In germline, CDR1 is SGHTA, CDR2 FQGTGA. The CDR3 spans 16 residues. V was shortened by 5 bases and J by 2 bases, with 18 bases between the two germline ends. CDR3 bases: TGTGCCAGCAGCCTCTCCACTGGGACGGGACAAGAGACCCAGTACTTC. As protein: CASSLSTGTGQETQYF.